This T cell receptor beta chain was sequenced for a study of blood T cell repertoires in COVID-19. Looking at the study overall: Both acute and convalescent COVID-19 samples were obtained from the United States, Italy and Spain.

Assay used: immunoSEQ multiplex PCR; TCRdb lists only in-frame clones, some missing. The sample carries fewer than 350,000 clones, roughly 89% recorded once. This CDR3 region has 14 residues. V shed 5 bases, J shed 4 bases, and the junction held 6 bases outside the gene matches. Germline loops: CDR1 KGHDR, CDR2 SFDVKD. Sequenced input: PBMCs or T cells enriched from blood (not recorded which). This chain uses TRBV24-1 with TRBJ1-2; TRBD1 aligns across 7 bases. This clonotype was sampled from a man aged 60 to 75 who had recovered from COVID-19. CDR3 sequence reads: CATSARQGSYGYTF. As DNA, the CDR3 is TGTGCCACCAGTGCCCGACAGGGAAGCTATGGCTACACCTTC.